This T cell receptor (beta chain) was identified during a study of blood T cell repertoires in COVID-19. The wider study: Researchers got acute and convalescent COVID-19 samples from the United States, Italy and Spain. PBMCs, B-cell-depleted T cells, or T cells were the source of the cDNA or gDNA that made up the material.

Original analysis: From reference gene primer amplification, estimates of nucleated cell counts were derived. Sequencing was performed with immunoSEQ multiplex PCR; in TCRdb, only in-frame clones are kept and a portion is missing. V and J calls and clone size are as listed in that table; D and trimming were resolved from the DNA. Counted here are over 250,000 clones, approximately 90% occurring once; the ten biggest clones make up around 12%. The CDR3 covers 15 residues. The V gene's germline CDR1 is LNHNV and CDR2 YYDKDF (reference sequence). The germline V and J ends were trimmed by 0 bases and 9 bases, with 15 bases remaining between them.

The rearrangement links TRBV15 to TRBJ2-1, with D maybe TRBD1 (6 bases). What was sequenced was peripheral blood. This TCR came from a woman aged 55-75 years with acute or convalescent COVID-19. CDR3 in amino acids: CATSRDQGQRGEQFF. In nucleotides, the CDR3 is TGTGCCACCAGCAGAGATCAGGGGCAGAGGGGTGAGCAGTTCTTC.